Shown below are 14 T cell receptor beta chains from a single sample sequenced in a study of siplizumab effects on memory and regulatory T cells. Sequencing used immunoSEQ multiplex PCR; TCRdb keeps in-frame clones, though not all of them. The table shows about 87,000 clones, with approximately 90% occurring only once. Sequencing used Tregs sorted from blood. These receptors originate from a human donor in good health.

The chain recombines TRBV25-1 with TRBJ1-3; possibly TRBD1 for D (5 bases). Germline-derived CDR1 and CDR2 are MGHDK and SYGVNS. There are 13 residues in the CDR3. Deletions cut 8 bases from V and 6 bases from J, with 14 bases between. The CDR3 DNA follows: TGTGCCAGCGGGACTATTGGTGAAAACACCATATATTTT. Encoded protein: CASGTIGENTIYF.

This clone was detected only once. V is TRBV19 and J is TRBJ2-7, with 7 bases aligning to TRBD2. The germline V gene has CDR1 LNHDA and CDR2 SQIVND (reference sequence). V lost 7 bases to trimming and J lost 4 bases; unmatched junction nucleotides: 16. The CDR3 sequence is 16 residues long. CDR3 residues: CASTPEVGRAWYEQYF. The CDR3 bases are TGTGCCAGTACTCCGGAGGTGGGGAGGGCATGGTACGAGCAGTACTTC.

The rearrangement joins TRBV4-1 to TRBJ2-2; tentatively, D is TRBD1 (6 bases). The germline V gene has CDR1 MGHRA and CDR2 YSYEKL. The V end lost 0 bases, the J end lost 2 bases, and 7 bases lay between the germline ends. This CDR3 is 15 amino acids long. The CDR3 here is CASSQDRGNTGELFF. Written as DNA, the CDR3 is TGCGCCAGCAGCCAAGACAGGGGAAACACCGGGGAGCTGTTTTTT.

This sequence joins TRBV7-2 and TRBJ2-7, with 10 positions matching TRBD2. Germline CDR1 and CDR2: SGHTA and FQGNSA. With V trimmed by 3 bases and J by 1 base, 9 bases remained unmatched. The CDR3 sequence is 17 residues long. The CDR3 DNA reads TGTGCCAGCAGCTTGGGGTCTAGCGGGGGCCGTTCCTACGAGCAGTACTTC. Encoded protein: CASSLGSSGGRSYEQYF.

This clone was observed once. V gene TRBV4-1 combines with J gene TRBJ2-7; D uncertain. The germline V gene has CDR1 MGHRA and CDR2 YSYEKL. This CDR3 spans 12 amino acids. V lost 3 bases and J lost 3, with 6 bases in between. CDR3 loop: CASSQGNYEQYF. The DNA for the CDR3 is TGCGCCAGCAGCCAGGGGAACTACGAGCAGTACTTC.

The CDR3, as DNA: TGTGCCAGTATTGGGACTGCGAACACCGGGGAGCTGTTTTTT. The encoded protein is CASIGTANTGELFF. This chain uses TRBV19 with TRBJ2-2; a possible D gene is TRBD2 (6 bases). The V gene lost 7 bases and the J gene lost 0 bases, with 9 bases spanning the gap. In germline, CDR1 is LNHDA, CDR2 SQIVND (reference sequence). This CDR3 spans 14 amino acids. The full variable domain, in which reference TRBV19 and TRBJ2-2 provide the parts outside the CDR3, is DGGITQSPKYLFRKEGQNVTLSCEQNLNHDAMYWYRQDPGQGLRLIYYSQIVNDFQKGDIAEGYSVSREKKESFPLTVTSAQKNPTAFYLCASIGTANTGELFFGEGSRLTVL.

This chain joins TRBV6-1 and TRBJ2-1; D may be TRBD2 (6 bases). Per germline, CDR1 MNHNS and CDR2 SASEGT. This CDR3 has 13 residues. With 8 bases removed from V and 5 bases from J, the gap between germline ends came to 13 bases. This CDR3 reads CASQAGFDNEQFF. In DNA form, the CDR3 reads TGTGCCAGCCAGGCGGGGTTCGACAATGAGCAGTTCTTC.

The V and J genes are TRBV18 and TRBJ2-3, with TRBD1 matching 9 bases. The CDR3 is 13 residues long. Germline trimming cut 4 bases from V and 6 bases from J; bases unmatched to any gene: 2. Looked up from germline, CDR1 is KGHSH and CDR2 is LQKENI. The CDR3 sequence is CASSQQGADTQYF. CDR3 bases: TGTGCCAGCTCACAACAGGGGGCGGATACGCAGTATTTT.

This rearrangement joins TRBV28 to TRBJ2-7; 11 bases are shared with TRBD2. J was trimmed by 2 bases and V by 2 bases; bases with no gene match: 5. The CDR3 extends over 16 amino acids. Germline V gene sequence: CDR1 MDHEN, CDR2 SYDVKM. The CDR3 DNA reads TGTGCCAGCAGTTTACTAGCGGGGGGTGATACCTACGAGCAGTACTTC. Translating gives CASSLLAGGDTYEQYF.

The rearrangement links TRBV19 to TRBJ2-7; D gene unclear. CDR3 length: 12 residues. The germline CDR1 and CDR2 sequences are LNHDA and SQIVND (reference sequence). The ends were cut back, 5 bases at V and 5 bases at J, with 10 bases in the middle. CDR3 bases: TGTGCCAGTAGTTCCAAATCGGACGAGCAGTACTTC. Translating gives CASSSKSDEQYF.

V gene TRBV6-1 combines with J gene TRBJ2-5; 8 bases agree with TRBD1. This CDR3 is built from 15 residues. J gave up 5 bases and V 5 bases, and 10 bases lay outside the gene matches. The germline V gene has CDR1 MNHNS and CDR2 SASEGT. The CDR3 DNA sequence: TGTGCCAGCAGTTGGCAGGGGGCGAGTTGGGAGACCCAGTACTTC. Protein product: CASSWQGASWETQYF.

The rearrangement joins TRBV6-5 to TRBJ2-1; D remains unclear. Germline V CDR1 and CDR2: MNHEY, SVGAGI. The CDR3 has 15 residues. V shed 2 bases and J shed 2 bases, with 10 bases lying between them. The CDR3 coding sequence is TGTGCCAGCAGTTACGTTCTTGGGGCCTACAATGAGCAGTTCTTC. This translates into CASSYVLGAYNEQFF.

The gene calls are TRBV30 and TRBJ1-1, with TRBD1 identical over 8 bases. J gave up 6 bases and V 4 bases, and 7 bases lay outside the gene matches. The CDR3 length is 13 residues. The germline V gene encodes CDR1 GTSNPN and CDR2 SVGIG (reference sequence). DNA of the CDR3: TGTGCCTGGACAAACGACAGGGGCGCTGAAGCTTTCTTT. Translating it yields CAWTNDRGAEAFF.

The chain joins TRBV25-1 to TRBJ1-2; a weak D match, TRBD1 (5 bases). The CDR3 consists of 15 residues. CDR1 and CDR2 (germline): MGHDK, SYGVNS. V lost 2 bases and J 2 bases, leaving 12 bases between the germline ends. For the CDR3, the DNA is TGTGCCAGCAGTGAAGGGCCAGGGCGGAACTATGGCTACACCTTC. Protein: CASSEGPGRNYGYTF.